The T cell receptor (beta chain) described here comes from a study of cytomegalovirus exposure and HLA in healthy donors. Whole-study results and caveats: Presence/absence analyses treated sequencing depth as roughly uniform across donors. For most TCR beta V segments, an earlier analysis put the productive rate at about 87% or about 30% of the time. HLA alleles were associated with 18,000 or so TCR beta sequences in a later analysis at 0.05 false discovery rate.

Use of 60 Vbeta and 13 Jbeta primers characterized the PCR. In the authors' methods: Roughly 80 million unique TCR beta chains, some 9.9 million shared, were counted in a later analysis. Produced via immunoSEQ multiplex PCR; TCRdb's table is partial and in-frame only. V and J calls and clone size come straight from that table; D and trimming were deduced from the DNA. Of about 130,000 clones in the sample, approximately 80% were seen once. Germline V gene data show CDR1 as MNHNY and CDR2 as SVGAGI (reference sequence). Trimming took 5 bases from V and 4 from J; bases not matched to a gene: 7. The CDR3 runs to 15 residues. Regarding this clone: Its antigen is not identified.

This chain links TRBV6-6 with TRBJ1-2; 10 nucleotides align to TRBD1. Sample: PBMCs. The source of this sequence is a female donor in good health and CMV-seronegative. CDR3: CASSRGTGVTYGYTF. In nucleotides, the CDR3 is TGTGCCAGCAGTAGGGGGACAGGGGTAACCTATGGCTACACCTTC.